This is a list of T cell receptor beta chains from one sample in a study of Graves' ophthalmopathy and Graves' hyperthyroidism. From the multiplex PCR reads, TCRdb called clonotypes with MiXCR, one entry per CDR3 protein. This table has roughly 610,000 distinct CDR3 sequences, around a fifth appearing once. The sample taken for sequencing was peripheral blood. Receptor source: a woman aged 18-35 years with stable Graves' hyperthyroidism. Some clones in this sample may be carry-over from other donors' samples. Each CDR3 is given with its conserved first and last residue. Fields, in order: clone size, V gene, D gene, J gene, CDR3 protein, CDR3 DNA. D genes are given only for firm matches. Only part of the rows carry a size: once, few, many, or a class if the clone is expanded.

>many|TRBV6-1|-|TRBJ1-2
CASSEATLVARYGYTF
TGTGCCAGCAGTGAAGCGACTTTAGTGGCGCGCTATGGCTACACCTTC
>many|TRBV5-1|-|TRBJ2-5
CASSLRQAGETQYF
TGCGCCAGCAGCTTAAGACAGGCCGGGGAGACCCAGTACTTC
>many|TRBV20-1|-|TRBJ1-5
CSAARGGWDQPQHF
TGCAGTGCAGCCCGGGGGGGTTGGGATCAGCCCCAGCATTTT
>many|TRBV2|TRBD1|TRBJ1-1
CASSFTQGGNTEAFF
TGTGCCAGCAGTTTTACTCAGGGGGGTAACACTGAAGCTTTCTTT
>many|TRBV7-2|-|TRBJ2-5
CASSLMLQETQYF
TGTGCCAGCAGCTTAATGCTACAAGAGACCCAGTACTTC
>many|TRBV12-3/TRBV12-4|TRBD1|TRBJ2-5
CASTRGQQETQYF
TGTGCCAGCACCAGGGGACAGCAAGAGACCCAGTACTTC
>many|TRBV6-2/TRBV6-3|TRBD2|TRBJ2-7
CASSYALAEAYEQYF
TGTGCCAGCAGTTACGCGCTAGCGGAGGCCTACGAGCAGTACTTC
>-|TRBV27|-|TRBJ2-7
CASSLSQGRREQYF
TGTGCCAGCAGTTTATCCCAGGGACGGCGCGAGCAGTACTTC
>few|TRBV5-1|-|TRBJ1-1
CASSLGTMRNTEAFF
TGCGCCAGCAGCTTGGGGACTATGCGGAACACTGAAGCTTTCTTT
>few|TRBV19|-|TRBJ1-1
CASNTPEKGLNTEAFF
TGTGCCAGTAACACCCCTGAGAAGGGGCTGAACACTGAAGCTTTCTTT
>many|TRBV11-1|-|TRBJ1-2
CASSFGQSLGAYGYTF
TGTGCCAGCAGCTTCGGACAATCCTTGGGGGCCTATGGCTACACCTTC
>-|TRBV10-3|-|TRBJ1-5
CAISEAGANQPQHF
TGTGCCATCAGTGAAGCTGGGGCAAATCAGCCCCAGCATTTT
>many|TRBV6-1|-|TRBJ1-2
CASSESTWGYTF
TGTGCCAGCAGTGAATCAACGTGGGGCTACACCTTC
>many|TRBV29-1|-|TRBJ2-2
CSVVRVTGELFF
TGCAGCGTTGTGAGGGTCACCGGGGAGCTGTTTTTT
>many|TRBV27|-|TRBJ1-2
CASSPTGRYGYTF
TGTGCCAGCAGTCCAACAGGGCGCTATGGCTACACCTTC
>few|TRBV6-1|TRBD1|TRBJ2-2
CASTLWTGRNTGELFF
TGTGCCAGCACCCTCTGGACAGGGCGGAACACCGGGGAGCTGTTTTTT
>-|TRBV12-3/TRBV12-4|-|TRBJ2-5
CASSPSGDQYF
TGTGCCAGCAGCCCTTCGGGCGACCAGTACTTC
>-|TRBV28|TRBD2|TRBJ2-7
CASSPRREIDEQYF
TGTGCCAGCAGCCCCAGGCGGGAGATAGACGAGCAGTACTTC